This TCR beta chain was sequenced in a study of blood T cell repertoires in COVID-19. After removal of 7 bases from V and 0 bases from J, the junction contained 3 bases not matched to a gene. The CDR3 consists of 14 residues. Germline V gene data show CDR1 as PRHDT and CDR2 as FYEKMQ (reference sequence). Method: immunoSEQ multiplex PCR; TCRdb's copy keeps in-frame clones and lacks some. The data contain roughly 100,000 clones, approximately 80% of them singletons. This chain connects TRBV13 to TRBJ2-3, with TRBD1 matching 8 bases. The sequenced material came from peripheral blood. The receptor was derived from a human donor in a cohort sampled during active or convalescent COVID-19. CDR3 residues: CASKQGASTDTQYF. CDR3 in DNA: TGTGCCAGCAAGCAGGGGGCAAGCACAGATACGCAGTATTTT.